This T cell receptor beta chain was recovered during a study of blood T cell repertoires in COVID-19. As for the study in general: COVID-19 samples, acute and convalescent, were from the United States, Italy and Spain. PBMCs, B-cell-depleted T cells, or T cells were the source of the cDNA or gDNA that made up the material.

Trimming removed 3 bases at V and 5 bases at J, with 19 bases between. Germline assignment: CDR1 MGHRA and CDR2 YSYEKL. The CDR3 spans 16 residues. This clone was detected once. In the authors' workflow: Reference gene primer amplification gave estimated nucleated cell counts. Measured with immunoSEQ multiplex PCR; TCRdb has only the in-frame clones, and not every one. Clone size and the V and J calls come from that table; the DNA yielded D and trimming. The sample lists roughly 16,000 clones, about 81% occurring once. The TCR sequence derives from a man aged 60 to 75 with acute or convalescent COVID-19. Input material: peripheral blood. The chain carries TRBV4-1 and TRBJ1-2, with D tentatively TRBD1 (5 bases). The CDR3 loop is CASSQSDKGIGYGYTF. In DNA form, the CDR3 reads TGCGCCAGCAGCCAGAGTGATAAGGGGATTGGGTATGGCTACACCTTC.